This note documents a single T cell receptor beta chain sequence. What it recognizes is unknown. The source of the sample is a study of T cell responses to AZD1222 COVID-19 vaccine. Study summary: Pooling covered second doses at about 4 or about 12 weeks. Study outcomes and limitations: Nearly half of spike-specific TCRs reportedly target unmutated variant regions. Baseline serology detected seropositivity in only 5 or 6 AZD1222 recipients. Sampled repertoires all dated from after the peak T cell response.

Measured with immunoSEQ multiplex PCR; TCRdb has only the in-frame clones, and not every one. The data show tens of thousands of clones, approximately 80% seen once. Trimming cost V 2 bases and J 0 bases, with 9 bases left between them. The CDR3 consists of 15 residues. Germline V lookup: CDR1 SGHRS, CDR2 YFSETQ. The TCR sequence derives from an adult in good health. This sequence joins TRBV5-1 and TRBJ2-1; possibly TRBD1 for D (6 bases). Sample: peripheral blood, taken on day 0 of AZD1222 vaccination. The CDR3 protein is CASSFGQSSYNEQFF. The DNA for the CDR3 is TGCGCCAGCAGCTTTGGACAGAGCTCCTACAATGAGCAGTTCTTC. Full variable domain (rest looked up from reference TRBV5-1 and TRBJ2-1): KAGVTQTPRYLIKTRGQQVTLSCSPISGHRSVSWYQQTPGQGLQFLFEYFSETQRNKGNFPGRFSGRQFSNSRSEMNVSTLELGDSALYLCASSFGQSSYNEQFFGPGTRLTVL.